The clone carrying this TCR beta chain turned up a few times. What it binds is unknown. The CDR3 loop spans 16 amino acids. Trimming at V came to 4 bases and at J to 2 bases, leaving 8 bases not matched to a gene. Germline CDR1 reads MGHRA; CDR2 reads YSYEKL. The data originate from a study of T-cell memory formation after mild COVID-19. At the level of the study: The study found TCR clusters largely donor specific. Study results and caveats: Cross-reactive memory seemingly joined, as some responding clones were found in pre-infection memory. Second-wave clones peaking on day 37 lacked confirmed SARS-CoV-2 specificity.

TCR alpha and TCR beta cDNA libraries with sample barcodes and UMIs came from 5'RACE using constant-segment primers. From the 5' RACE reads, TCRdb called clonotypes with MiXCR, one entry per CDR3 protein. The table includes approximately 340,000 distinct CDR3 sequences, under 15% detected once. The V call is TRBV4-1, the J call TRBJ2-3; TRBD2 matches 8 bases. The source is a man aged 18 to 29 who had mild COVID-19 (a few samples of this study predate the infection). Cell type and time point are not known. The sample was PBMCs or a T cell subset sorted from them (not recorded which). The CDR3 DNA follows: TGCGCCAGCAGCCCCGTACTAGCGGCAGCCACAGATACGCAGTATTTT. Its translation is CASSPVLAAATDTQYF.